Included here is one TCR beta chain sequence, with context. V lost 3 bases to trimming and J lost 6 bases; unmatched junction nucleotides: 7. Germline V gene data show CDR1 as KGHSH and CDR2 as LQKENI. The CDR3 extends over 14 amino acids. These data come from a study of T cell changes during pregnancy in multiple sclerosis. Clones were sequenced by immunoSEQ multiplex PCR, and TCRdb holds only the in-frame ones, with some missing. Among approximately 100,000 clones listed, about 92% were seen once. This receptor was obtained from a female donor with multiple sclerosis, enrolled in a pregnancy study. Sample: peripheral blood, taken in the second trimester of pregnancy. The V and J genes are TRBV18 and TRBJ1-1, with 7 positions matching TRBD1. The CDR3 region has the DNA TGTGCCAGCTCACCGTCGCAGGGGGAAGCTGAAGCTTTCTTT. Translation: CASSPSQGEAEAFF.